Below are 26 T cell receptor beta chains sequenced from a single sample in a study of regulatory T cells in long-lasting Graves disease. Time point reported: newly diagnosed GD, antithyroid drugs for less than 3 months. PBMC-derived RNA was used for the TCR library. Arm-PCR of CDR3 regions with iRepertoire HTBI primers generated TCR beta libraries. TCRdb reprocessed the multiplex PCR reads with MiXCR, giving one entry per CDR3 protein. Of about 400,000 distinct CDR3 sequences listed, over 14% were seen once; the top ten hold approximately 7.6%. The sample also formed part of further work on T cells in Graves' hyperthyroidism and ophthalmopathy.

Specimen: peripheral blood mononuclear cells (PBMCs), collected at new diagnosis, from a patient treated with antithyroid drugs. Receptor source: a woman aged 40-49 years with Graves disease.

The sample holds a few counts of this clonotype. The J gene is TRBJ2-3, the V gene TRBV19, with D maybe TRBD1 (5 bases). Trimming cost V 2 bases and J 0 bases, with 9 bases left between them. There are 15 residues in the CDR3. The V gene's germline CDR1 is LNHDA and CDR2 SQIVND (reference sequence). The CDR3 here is CASSISTVSTDTQYF. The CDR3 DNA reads TGTGCCAGTAGTATATCGACAGTAAGCACAGATACGCAGTATTTT. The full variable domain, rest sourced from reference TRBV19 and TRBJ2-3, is DGGITQSPKYLFRKEGQNVTLSCEQNLNHDAMYWYRQDPGQGLRLIYYSQIVNDFQKGDIAEGYSVSREKKESFPLTVTSAQKNPTAFYLCASSISTVSTDTQYFGPGTRLTVL.

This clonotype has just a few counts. The chain's CDR3 is CSARDGGPNTEAFF. In DNA form, the CDR3 reads TGCAGTGCTAGAGATGGGGGCCCGAACACTGAAGCTTTCTTT. The chain uses TRBV20-1 and TRBJ1-1, with D perhaps matching TRBD1 (6 bases). The CDR3 covers 14 residues. Germline V gene sequence: CDR1 DFQATT, CDR2 SNEGSKA (reference sequence). V was shortened by 0 bases and J by 1 base, with 9 bases between the two germline ends.

CDR3 bases: TGTGCCAGCTCATTCTCACAGGAACCGGAGACCCAGTACTTC. The encoded protein is CASSFSQEPETQYF. The chain joins TRBV7-8 to TRBJ2-5; D may be TRBD1 (5 bases). The length of the CDR3 is 14 residues. Trimming stripped 8 bases from V and 5 bases from J, with 18 bases between. Germline V gene sequence: CDR1 SGHVS, CDR2 FQNEAQ.

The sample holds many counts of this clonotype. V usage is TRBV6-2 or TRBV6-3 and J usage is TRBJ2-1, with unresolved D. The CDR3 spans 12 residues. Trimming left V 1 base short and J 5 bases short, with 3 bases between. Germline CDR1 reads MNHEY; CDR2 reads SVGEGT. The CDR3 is CASSYLDNEQFF. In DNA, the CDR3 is TGTGCCAGCAGTTACTTGGACAATGAGCAGTTCTTC.

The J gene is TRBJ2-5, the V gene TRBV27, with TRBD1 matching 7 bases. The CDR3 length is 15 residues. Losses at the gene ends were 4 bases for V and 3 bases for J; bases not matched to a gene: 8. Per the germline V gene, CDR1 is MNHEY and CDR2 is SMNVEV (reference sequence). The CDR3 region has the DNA TGTGCCAGCAGTTCGTCGGGACAGCGAAAAGAGACCCAGTACTTC. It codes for CASSSSGQRKETQYF.

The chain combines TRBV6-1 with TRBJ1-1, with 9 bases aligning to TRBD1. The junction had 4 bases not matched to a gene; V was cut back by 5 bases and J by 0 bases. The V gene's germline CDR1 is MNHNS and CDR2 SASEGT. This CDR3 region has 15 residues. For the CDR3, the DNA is TGTGCCAGCAGTCCGAACAGGGGGCTGAACACTGAAGCTTTCTTT. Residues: CASSPNRGLNTEAFF.

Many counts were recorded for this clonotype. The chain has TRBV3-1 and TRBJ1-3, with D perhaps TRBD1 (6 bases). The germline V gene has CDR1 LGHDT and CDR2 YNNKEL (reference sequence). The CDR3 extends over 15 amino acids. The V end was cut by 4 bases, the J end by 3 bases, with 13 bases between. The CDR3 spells CASSPRGGNGNTIYF. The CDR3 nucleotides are TGTGCCAGCAGCCCCCGCGGGGGCAATGGAAACACCATATATTTT.

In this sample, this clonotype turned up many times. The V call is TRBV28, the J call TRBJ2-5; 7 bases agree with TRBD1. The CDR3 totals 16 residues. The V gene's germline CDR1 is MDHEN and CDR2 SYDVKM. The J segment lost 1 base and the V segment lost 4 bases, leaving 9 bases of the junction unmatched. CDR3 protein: CASSSAYRGSQETQYF. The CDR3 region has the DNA TGTGCCAGCAGTTCGGCTTACAGGGGATCCCAAGAGACCCAGTACTTC.

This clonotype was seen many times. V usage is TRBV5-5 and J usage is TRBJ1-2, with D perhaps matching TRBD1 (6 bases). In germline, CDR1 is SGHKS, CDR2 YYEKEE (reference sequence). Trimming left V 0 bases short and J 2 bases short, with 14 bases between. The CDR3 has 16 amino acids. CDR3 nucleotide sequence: TGTGCCAGCAGCTTGGGCCCGAGTACAGGGAACTATGGCTACACCTTC. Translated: CASSLGPSTGNYGYTF. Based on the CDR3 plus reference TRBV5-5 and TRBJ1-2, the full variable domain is DAGVTQSPTHLIKTRGQQVTLRCSPISGHKSVSWYQQVLGQGPQFIFQYYEKEERGRGNFPDRFSARQFPNYSSELNVNALLLGDSALYLCASSLGPSTGNYGYTFGSGTRLTVV.

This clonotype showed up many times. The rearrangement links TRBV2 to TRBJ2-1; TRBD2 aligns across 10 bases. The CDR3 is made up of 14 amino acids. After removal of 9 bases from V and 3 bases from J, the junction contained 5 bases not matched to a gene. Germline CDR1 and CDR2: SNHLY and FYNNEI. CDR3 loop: CARKTSGDYNEQFF. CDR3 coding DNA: TGTGCCAGAAAAACTAGCGGGGACTACAATGAGCAGTTCTTC.

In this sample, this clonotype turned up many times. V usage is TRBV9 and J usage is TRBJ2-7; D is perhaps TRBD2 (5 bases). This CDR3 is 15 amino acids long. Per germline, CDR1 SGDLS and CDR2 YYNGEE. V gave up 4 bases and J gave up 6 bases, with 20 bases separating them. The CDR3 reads CASSPRWRKRPEQYF. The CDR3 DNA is TGTGCCAGCAGCCCGAGATGGAGGAAACGTCCCGAGCAGTACTTC.

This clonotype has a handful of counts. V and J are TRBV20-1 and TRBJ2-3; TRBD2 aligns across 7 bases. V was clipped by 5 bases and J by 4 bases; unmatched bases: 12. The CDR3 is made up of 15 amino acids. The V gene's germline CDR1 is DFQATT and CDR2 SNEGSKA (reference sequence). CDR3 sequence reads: CSAQKPGLDADTQYF. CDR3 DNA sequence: TGCAGTGCTCAGAAACCAGGACTAGACGCAGATACGCAGTATTTT.

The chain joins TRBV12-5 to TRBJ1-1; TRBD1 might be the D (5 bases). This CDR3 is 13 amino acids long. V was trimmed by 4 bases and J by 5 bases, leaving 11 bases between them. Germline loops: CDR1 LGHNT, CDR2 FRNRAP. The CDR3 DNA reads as TGTGCTAGTGGTTACGACCAGGGAACTGAAGCTTTCTTT. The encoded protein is CASGYDQGTEAFF.

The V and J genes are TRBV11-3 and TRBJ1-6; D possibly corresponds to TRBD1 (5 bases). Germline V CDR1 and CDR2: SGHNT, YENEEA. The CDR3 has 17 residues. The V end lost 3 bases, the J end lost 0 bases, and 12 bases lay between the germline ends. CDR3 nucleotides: TGTGCCAGCAGCTTCGGGACTGCGAGCTCCTATAATTCACCCCTCCACTTT. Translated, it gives CASSFGTASSYNSPLHF. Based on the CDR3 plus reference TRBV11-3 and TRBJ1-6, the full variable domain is EAGVVQSPRYKIIEKKQPVAFWCNPISGHNTLYWYLQNLGQGPELLIRYENEEAVDDSQLPKDRFSAERLKGVDSTLKIQPAELGDSAVYLCASSFGTASSYNSPLHFGNGTRLTVT.

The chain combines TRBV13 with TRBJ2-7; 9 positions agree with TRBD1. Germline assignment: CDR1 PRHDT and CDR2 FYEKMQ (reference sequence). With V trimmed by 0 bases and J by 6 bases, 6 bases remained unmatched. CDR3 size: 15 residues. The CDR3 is CASSLGRDRVSEQYF. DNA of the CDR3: TGTGCCAGCAGCTTAGGCCGGGACAGGGTGAGCGAGCAGTACTTC.

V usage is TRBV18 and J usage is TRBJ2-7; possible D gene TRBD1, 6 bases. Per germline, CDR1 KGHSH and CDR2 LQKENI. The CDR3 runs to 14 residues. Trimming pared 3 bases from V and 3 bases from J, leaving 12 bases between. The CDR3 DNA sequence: TGTGCCAGCTCACCTCGACAGGACTTCTACGAGCAGTACTTC. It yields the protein CASSPRQDFYEQYF.

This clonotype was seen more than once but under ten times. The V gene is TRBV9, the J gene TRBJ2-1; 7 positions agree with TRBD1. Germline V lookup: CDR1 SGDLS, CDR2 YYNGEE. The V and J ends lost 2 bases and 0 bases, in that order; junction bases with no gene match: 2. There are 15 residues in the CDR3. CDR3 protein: CASSVRDSSYNEQFF. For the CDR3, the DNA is TGTGCCAGCAGCGTCCGGGACAGCTCCTACAATGAGCAGTTCTTC.

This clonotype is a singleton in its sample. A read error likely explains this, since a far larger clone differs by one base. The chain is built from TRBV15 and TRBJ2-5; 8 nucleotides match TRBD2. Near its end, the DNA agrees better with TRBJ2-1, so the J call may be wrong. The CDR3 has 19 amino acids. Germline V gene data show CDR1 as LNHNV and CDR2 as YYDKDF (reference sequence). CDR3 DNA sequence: TGTGCCACCAGCCCGGGGGGAACGGGAGGGCGCTGGTCTAGCAATGAGCAGTTCTTC. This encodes CATSPGGTGGRWSSNEQFF.

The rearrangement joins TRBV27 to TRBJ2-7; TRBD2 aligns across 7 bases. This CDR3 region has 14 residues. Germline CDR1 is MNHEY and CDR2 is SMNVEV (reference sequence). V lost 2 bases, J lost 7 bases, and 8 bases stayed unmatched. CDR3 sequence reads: CASSLGGDYNEQYF. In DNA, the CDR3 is TGTGCCAGCAGTTTAGGGGGGGACTACAATGAGCAGTACTTC.

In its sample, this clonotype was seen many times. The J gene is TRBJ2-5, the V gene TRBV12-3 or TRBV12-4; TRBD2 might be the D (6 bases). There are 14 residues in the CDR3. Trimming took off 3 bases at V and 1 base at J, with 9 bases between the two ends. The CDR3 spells CASSLASAQETQYF. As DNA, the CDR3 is TGTGCCAGCAGTTTGGCTAGCGCCCAAGAGACCCAGTACTTC.

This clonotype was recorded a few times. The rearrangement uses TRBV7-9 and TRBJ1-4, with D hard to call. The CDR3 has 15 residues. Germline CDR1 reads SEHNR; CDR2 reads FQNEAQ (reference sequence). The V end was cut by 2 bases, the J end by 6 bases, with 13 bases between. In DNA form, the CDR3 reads TGTGCCAGCAGCTTATCGCGGGCCGTTGATGAAAAACTGTTTTTT. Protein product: CASSLSRAVDEKLFF.

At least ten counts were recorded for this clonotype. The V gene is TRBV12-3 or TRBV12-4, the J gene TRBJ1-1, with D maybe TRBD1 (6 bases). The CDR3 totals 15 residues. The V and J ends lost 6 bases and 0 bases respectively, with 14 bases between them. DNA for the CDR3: TGTGCCAGCAGATCGGGGGGACATCTGAACACTGAAGCTTTCTTT. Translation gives CASRSGGHLNTEAFF.

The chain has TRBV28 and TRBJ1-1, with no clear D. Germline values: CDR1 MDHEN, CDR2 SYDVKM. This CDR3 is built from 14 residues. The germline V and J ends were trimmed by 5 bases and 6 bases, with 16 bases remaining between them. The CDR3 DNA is TGTGCCAGCAGTCGGACGTCGGCGAGCGCTGAAGCTTTCTTT. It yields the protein CASSRTSASAEAFF.

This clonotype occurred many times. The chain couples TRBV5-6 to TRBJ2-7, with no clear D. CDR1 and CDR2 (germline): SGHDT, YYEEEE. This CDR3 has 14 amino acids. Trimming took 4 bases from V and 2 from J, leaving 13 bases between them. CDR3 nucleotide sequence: TGTGCCAGCAGCGCCGTGGGCGGTACCTACGAGCAGTACTTC. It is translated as CASSAVGGTYEQYF.

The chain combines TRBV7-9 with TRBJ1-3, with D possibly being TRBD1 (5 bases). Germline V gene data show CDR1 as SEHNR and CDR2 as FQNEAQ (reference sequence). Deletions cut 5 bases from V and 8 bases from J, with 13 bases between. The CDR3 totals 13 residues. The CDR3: CASSRGTEDTIYF. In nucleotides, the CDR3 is TGTGCCAGCAGCCGAGGGACGGAGGACACCATATATTTT. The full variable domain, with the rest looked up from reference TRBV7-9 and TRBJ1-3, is DTGVSQNPRHKITKRGQNVTFRCDPISEHNRLYWYRQTLGQGPEFLTYFQNEAQLEKSRLLSDRFSAERPKGSFSTLEIQRTEQGDSAMYLCASSRGTEDTIYFGEGSWLTVV.

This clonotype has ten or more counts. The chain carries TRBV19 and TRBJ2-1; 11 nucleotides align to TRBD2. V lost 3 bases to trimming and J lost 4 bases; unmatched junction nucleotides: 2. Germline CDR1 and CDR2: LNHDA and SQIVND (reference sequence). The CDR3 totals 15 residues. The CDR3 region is CASSMTSGTYNEQFF. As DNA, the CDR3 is TGTGCCAGTAGTATGACTAGCGGGACTTACAATGAGCAGTTCTTC.